The text below deals with one T cell receptor beta chain. Its antigen remains unknown. This entry is derived from a study of Ad26.COV2.S vaccination and SARS-CoV-2 variants. Study-wide results and caveats: The TCR-based breadth and depth measures might underestimate overall T cell responses. CD8+ and CD4+ T cells specific for spike reportedly responded with substantial breadth after vaccination.

Regarding treatment: over 15 received Ad26.COV2.S at low or high dose, single or two shots; 5 received placebo; per-sample allocation not given. Sampling was done on day 63 after the first vaccine or placebo injection. J was trimmed by 4 bases and V by 4 bases; bases with no gene match: 11. The CDR3 runs to 16 residues. From germline, CDR1 is SGHDT and CDR2 YYEEEE. Assay: immunoSEQ multiplex PCR; the TCRdb copy retains only in-frame clones and omits some. The sample yields about 680,000 clones, roughly 90% seen once. Sequences were derived from peripheral blood, sampled in a trial of Ad26.COV2.S vaccine versus placebo. This TCR was recovered from a person aged 18-65 years who received the Ad26.COV2.S COVID-19 vaccine or a placebo. The V call is TRBV5-6, the J call TRBJ1-2; 9 nucleotides line up with TRBD1. The CDR3 DNA reads as TGTGCCAGCAGCCCCACAACGGGACAGGGTCTCTATGGCTACACCTTC. This translates into CASSPTTGQGLYGYTF.